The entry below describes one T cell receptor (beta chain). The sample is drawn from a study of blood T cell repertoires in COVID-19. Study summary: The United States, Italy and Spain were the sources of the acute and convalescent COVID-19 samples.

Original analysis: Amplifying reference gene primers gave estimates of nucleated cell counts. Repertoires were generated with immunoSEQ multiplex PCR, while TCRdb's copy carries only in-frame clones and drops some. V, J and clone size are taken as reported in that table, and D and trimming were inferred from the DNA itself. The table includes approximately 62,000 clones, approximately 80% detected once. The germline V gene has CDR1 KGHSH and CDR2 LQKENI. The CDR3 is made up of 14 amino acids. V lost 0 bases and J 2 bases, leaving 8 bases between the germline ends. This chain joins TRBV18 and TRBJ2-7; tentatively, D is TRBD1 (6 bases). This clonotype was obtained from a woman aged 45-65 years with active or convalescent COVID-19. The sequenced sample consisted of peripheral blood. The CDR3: CASSPPGHPYEQYF. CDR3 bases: TGTGCCAGCTCACCACCGGGACACCCCTACGAGCAGTACTTC.